This T cell receptor beta chain was captured in a study of blood T cell repertoires in COVID-19. A Seattle source enrolled patients during active infection and followed them longitudinally. The CDR3 has 15 amino acids. Germline CDR1 is SGHRS and CDR2 is YFSETQ. V was clipped by 4 bases and J by 0 bases; unmatched bases: 6. In the authors' workflow: For nucleated cells, counts were estimated from reference gene primer amplification. TCRdb's table, derived via immunoSEQ multiplex PCR, lists solely in-frame clones and lacks some. That table supplies the V and J calls and clone size; D and trimming were determined from the DNA. Of approximately 60,000 clones listed, 78% are singletons.

This receptor was identified in a man between 60 and 70 years old with COVID-19, enrolled during active disease. This sequence joins TRBV5-1 and TRBJ2-5; 7 bases align to TRBD1. The sample was peripheral blood. CDR3: CASSPGTANQETQYF. The CDR3, as DNA: TGCGCCAGCAGCCCCGGGACAGCAAACCAAGAGACCCAGTACTTC.